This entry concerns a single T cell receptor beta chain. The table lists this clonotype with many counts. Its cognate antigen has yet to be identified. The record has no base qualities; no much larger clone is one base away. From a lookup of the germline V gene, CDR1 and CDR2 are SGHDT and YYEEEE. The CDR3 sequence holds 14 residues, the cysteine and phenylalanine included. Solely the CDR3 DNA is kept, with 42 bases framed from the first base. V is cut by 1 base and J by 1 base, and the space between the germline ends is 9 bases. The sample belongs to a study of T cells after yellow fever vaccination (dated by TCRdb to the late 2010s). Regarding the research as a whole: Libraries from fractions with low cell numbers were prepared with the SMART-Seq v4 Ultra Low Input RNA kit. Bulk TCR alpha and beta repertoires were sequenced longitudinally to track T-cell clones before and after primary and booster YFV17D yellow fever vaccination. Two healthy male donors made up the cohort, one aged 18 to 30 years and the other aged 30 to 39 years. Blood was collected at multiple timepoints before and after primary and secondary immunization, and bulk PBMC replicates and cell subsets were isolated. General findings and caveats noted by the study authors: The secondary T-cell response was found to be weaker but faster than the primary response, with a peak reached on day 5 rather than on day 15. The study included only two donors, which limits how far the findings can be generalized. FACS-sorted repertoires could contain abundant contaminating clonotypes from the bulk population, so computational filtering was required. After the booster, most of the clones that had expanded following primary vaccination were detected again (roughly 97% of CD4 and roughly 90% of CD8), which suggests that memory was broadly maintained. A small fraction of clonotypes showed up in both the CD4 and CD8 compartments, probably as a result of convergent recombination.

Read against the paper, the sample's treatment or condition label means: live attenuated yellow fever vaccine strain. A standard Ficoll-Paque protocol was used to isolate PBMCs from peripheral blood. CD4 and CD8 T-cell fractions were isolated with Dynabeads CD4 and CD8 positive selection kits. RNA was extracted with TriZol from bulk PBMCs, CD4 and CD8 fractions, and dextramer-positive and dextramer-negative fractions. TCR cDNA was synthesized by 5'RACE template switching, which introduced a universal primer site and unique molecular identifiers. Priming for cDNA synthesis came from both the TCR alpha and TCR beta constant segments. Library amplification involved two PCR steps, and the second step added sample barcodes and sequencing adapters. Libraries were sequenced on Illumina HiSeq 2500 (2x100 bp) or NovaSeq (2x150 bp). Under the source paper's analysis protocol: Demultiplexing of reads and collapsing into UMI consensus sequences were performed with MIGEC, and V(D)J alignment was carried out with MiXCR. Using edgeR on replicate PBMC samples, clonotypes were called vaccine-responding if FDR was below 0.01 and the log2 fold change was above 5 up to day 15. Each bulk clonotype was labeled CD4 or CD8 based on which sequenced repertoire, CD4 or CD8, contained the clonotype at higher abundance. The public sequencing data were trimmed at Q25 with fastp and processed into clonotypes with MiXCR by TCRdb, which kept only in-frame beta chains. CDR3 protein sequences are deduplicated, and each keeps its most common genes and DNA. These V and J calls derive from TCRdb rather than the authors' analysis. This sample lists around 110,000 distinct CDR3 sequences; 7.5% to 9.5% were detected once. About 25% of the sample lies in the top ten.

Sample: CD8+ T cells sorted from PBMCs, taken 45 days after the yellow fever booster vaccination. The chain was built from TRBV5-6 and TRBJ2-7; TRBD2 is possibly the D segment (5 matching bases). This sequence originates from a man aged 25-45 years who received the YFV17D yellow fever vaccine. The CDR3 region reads CASSLMSGSYEQYF. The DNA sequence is TGTGCCAGCAGCTTGATGTCGGGGTCCTACGAGCAGTACTTC.